These 24 T cell receptor beta chains were all obtained from the same sample, sequenced in a study of T-cell reconstitution after alpha-beta-depleted transplantation in children. Unique molecular identifiers were incorporated into the prepared TCRbeta library. A single record per CDR3 protein comes from TCRdb applying MiXCR to the PCR reads. The data show approximately 430,000 distinct CDR3 sequences, 15% to 20% seen once. Specimen: PBMCs, mostly from graft donor cells, collected 360 days after TCRalphabeta/CD19-depleted stem cell transplant. The receptors shown here come from a boy younger than two who had a stem cell transplant for Wiskott-Aldrich syndrome, so the T cells may come from the graft donor.

The chain joins TRBV28 to TRBJ2-2; 8 bases are a match to TRBD2. J gave up 7 bases and V 6 bases, and 10 bases lay outside the gene matches. This CDR3 has 15 amino acids. From germline, CDR1 is MDHEN and CDR2 SYDVKM. The DNA for the CDR3 is TGTGCCAGCAGGGTCGGACTAGCTGGGGTCGGGGAGCTGTTTTTT. Amino acid sequence: CASRVGLAGVGELFF.

This clonotype was counted only a few times. This chain's CDR3 is CATSDPARGGTDTQYF. DNA for the CDR3: TGTGCCACCAGTGATCCCGCGCGGGGGGGCACAGATACGCAGTATTTT. The chain recombines TRBV24-1 with TRBJ2-3; TRBD2 agrees at 8 bases. With V trimmed by 3 bases and J by 1 base, 5 bases remained unmatched. CDR1 is KGHDR and CDR2 is SFDVKD in the germline V gene. There are 16 residues in the CDR3.

V and J are TRBV20-1 and TRBJ2-5; weak D call: TRBD1 (7 bases). Between the trimmed V and J ends, which lost 5 bases and 2 bases, there was a span of 15 bases. Germline values: CDR1 DFQATT, CDR2 SNEGSKA (reference sequence). The CDR3 consists of 14 residues. The CDR3 DNA follows: TGCAGTGCTCCCAAGGGGGGACAGCAAGAGACCCAGTACTTC. Its translation: CSAPKGGQQETQYF.

This clonotype showed up many times. The chain's CDR3 is CASSYRVGNTEAFF. CDR3 in DNA: TGTGCCAGCAGTTACAGGGTGGGGAACACTGAAGCTTTCTTT. J is TRBJ1-1 and V is TRBV16, with D tentatively TRBD1 (6 bases). The germline gives CDR1 KGHSY, CDR2 FQNENV. The length of the CDR3 is 14 residues. Trimming cost V 6 bases and J 1 base, with 12 bases left between them.

This clonotype has more than one count but fewer than ten. The rearrangement links TRBV4-1 to TRBJ2-1; D may be TRBD1 (5 bases). V was cut by 0 bases and J by 0 bases, with 9 bases left in between. Germline CDR1 is MGHRA and CDR2 is YSYEKL. The CDR3 is made up of 16 amino acids. The CDR3 DNA follows: TGCGCCAGCAGCCAAGAACAGGCCAGCTCCTACAATGAGCAGTTCTTC. This encodes CASSQEQASSYNEQFF.

The table lists this clonotype with a few counts. V gene TRBV27 combines with J gene TRBJ2-3; 10 bases fit TRBD2. The CDR3 is 13 residues long. Germline V gene lookup returns CDR1 MNHEY and CDR2 SMNVEV (reference sequence). The CDR3 DNA reads as TGTGTTTCTAGCGGGAGACCCACAGATACGCAGTATTTT. Translation: CVSSGRPTDTQYF.

The J gene is TRBJ2-3, the V gene TRBV14, with 7 bases lining up with TRBD1. The CDR3 runs to 18 residues. J was trimmed by 2 bases and V by 4 bases; bases with no gene match: 15. CDR1 is SGHDN and CDR2 is FVKESK in the germline V gene. The CDR3 sequence: CASSPFLRTGGYTDTQYF. CDR3 nucleotide sequence: TGTGCCAGCAGCCCGTTTCTTCGGACAGGAGGATACACAGATACGCAGTATTTT. Complete variable domain (other parts from reference TRBV14 and TRBJ2-3): EAGVTQFPSHSVIEKGQTVTLRCDPISGHDNLYWYRRVMGKEIKFLLHFVKESKQDESGMPNNRFLAERTGGTYSTLKVQPAELEDSGVYFCASSPFLRTGGYTDTQYFGPGTRLTVL.

The chain links TRBV5-1 to TRBJ2-4; the D is unclear. V lost 5 bases and J lost 0, with 12 bases in between. From germline, CDR1 is SGHRS and CDR2 YFSETQ. The CDR3 consists of 15 residues. CDR3 region: CASRRSELAKNIQYF. The CDR3 bases are TGCGCCAGCAGGAGGTCTGAGCTAGCCAAAAACATTCAGTACTTC.

This clonotype was counted only a few times. J is TRBJ2-1 and V is TRBV7-8, with D possibly being TRBD2 (6 bases). The V and J ends lost 3 bases and 5 bases respectively, with 26 bases between them. The CDR3 has 19 amino acids. Germline V gene sequence: CDR1 SGHVS, CDR2 FQNEAQ. CDR3 loop: CASSFPGVSLPRLDNEQFF. CDR3 coding DNA: TGTGCCAGCAGCTTCCCGGGAGTTTCACTACCGAGGCTCGACAATGAGCAGTTCTTC.

This clonotype occurred a few times. The rearrangement joins TRBV5-1 to TRBJ2-3, with D possibly matching TRBD2 (5 bases). There are 14 residues in the CDR3. Germline-derived CDR1 and CDR2 are SGHRS and YFSETQ. The V and J ends lost 8 bases and 0 bases respectively, with 13 bases between them. The CDR3 reads CASRARASTDTQYF. The CDR3 DNA reads as TGCGCCAGTCGGGCGAGGGCGAGCACAGATACGCAGTATTTT.

This chain links TRBV21-1 with TRBJ2-5; the table's D gene call, TRBD1, was not cross checked with the DNA. TRBV21-1 is assigned pseudogene status. The CDR3 length is 14 residues. CDR3 in amino acids: CASTMVRGQETQYF. DNA for the CDR3: TGTGCCAGCACCATGGTACGGGGGCAAGAGACCCAGTACTTC.

The DNA of the CDR3 is TGTGCCAGCAGCTTGGTAGAATCGAGGACAGATACGCAGTATTTT. Translating gives CASSLVESRTDTQYF. V gene TRBV5-6 combines with J gene TRBJ2-3; no reliable D call. Germline assignment: CDR1 SGHDT and CDR2 YYEEEE. Trimming pared 0 bases from V and 3 bases from J, leaving 11 bases between. The CDR3 has 15 amino acids.

J is TRBJ2-2 and V is TRBV12-3 or TRBV12-4; D is unresolved. V was cut by 3 bases and J by 2 bases, with 13 bases left in between. The CDR3 extends over 16 amino acids. The CDR3 spells CASSFPKKLNTGELFF. CDR3 sequence (DNA): TGTGCCAGCAGTTTCCCCAAGAAACTCAACACCGGGGAGCTGTTTTTT.

The V gene is TRBV9, the J gene TRBJ2-1; no clear D gene. CDR3 size: 18 residues. Germline CDR1 SGDLS, CDR2 YYNGEE. The V and J ends lost 4 bases and 0 bases respectively, with 20 bases between them. The chain's CDR3 is CASSPRGAPVGSYNEQFF. The CDR3 coding sequence is TGTGCCAGCAGCCCCCGCGGTGCCCCCGTGGGCTCCTACAATGAGCAGTTCTTC.

J is TRBJ1-2 and V is TRBV28; possible D gene TRBD1, 6 bases. The ends were cut back, 4 bases at V and 4 bases at J, with 13 bases in the middle. Germline CDR1 and CDR2: MDHEN and SYDVKM. This CDR3 is built from 14 residues. Here the CDR3 DNA reads TGTGCCAGCAGTTGGTCAGGGGAGGGCTATGGCTACACCTTC. Its translation: CASSWSGEGYGYTF.

The table lists this clonotype with a few counts. V usage is TRBV24-1 and J usage is TRBJ1-1; 8 bases are shared with TRBD1. This CDR3 has 13 amino acids. After removal of 3 bases from V and 10 bases from J, the junction contained 6 bases not matched to a gene. Germline V gives CDR1 KGHDR, CDR2 SFDVKD. This CDR3 is CATSDRQGRRAFF. CDR3 sequence (DNA): TGTGCCACCAGTGATCGACAGGGGAGGCGAGCTTTCTTT.

The chain couples TRBV18 to TRBJ1-6; TRBD1 might be the D (6 bases). Germline V gene lookup returns CDR1 KGHSH and CDR2 LQKENI. V was pared by 4 bases and J by 7 bases, with 14 bases between. The CDR3 totals 15 residues. CDR3: CASSRITGTNSPLHF. CDR3 nucleotides: TGTGCCAGCTCACGAATAACAGGGACGAATTCACCCCTCCACTTT.

There are many counts of this clonotype. The rearrangement uses TRBV28 and TRBJ1-3; D unresolved. The ends were cut back, 2 bases at V and 7 bases at J, with 6 bases in the middle. Germline CDR1 and CDR2: MDHEN and SYDVKM. The CDR3 is made up of 12 amino acids. CDR3 nucleotides: TGTGCCAGCAGTTTAGGGAGGAACACCATATATTTT. Its translation: CASSLGRNTIYF.

V is TRBV25-1 and J is TRBJ2-3; D is uncertain. The CDR3 is 13 amino acids. V was trimmed by 10 bases and J by 4 bases, leaving 15 bases between them. In germline, CDR1 is MGHDK, CDR2 SYGVNS. This chain's CDR3 is CATNPTFPDTQYF. As DNA, the CDR3 is TGTGCCACCAATCCGACGTTTCCAGATACGCAGTATTTT.

This clonotype was seen only a few times. CDR3 nucleotide sequence: TGTGCCAGCAGTTTACACCCAGGGAGCATTTATAGCAATCAGCCCCAGCATTTT. This translates into CASSLHPGSIYSNQPQHF. This chain connects TRBV27 to TRBJ1-5; D might be TRBD1 (5 bases). The CDR3 is made up of 18 amino acids. The V end lost 2 bases, the J end lost 0 bases, and 17 bases lay between the germline ends. In germline, CDR1 is MNHEY, CDR2 SMNVEV (reference sequence).

The V and J genes are TRBV19 and TRBJ1-4; D unclear. The length of the CDR3 is 13 residues. Germline V gene data show CDR1 as LNHDA and CDR2 as SQIVND (reference sequence). Trimming left V 6 bases short and J 4 bases short, with 9 bases between. DNA of the CDR3: TGTGCCAGTAGCCCACCGGTTAATGAAAAACTGTTTTTT. Translating gives CASSPPVNEKLFF.

The rearrangement joins TRBV7-6 to TRBJ1-2; D might be TRBD1 (5 bases). Germline V lookup: CDR1 SGHVS, CDR2 FNYEAQ. The germline V and J ends were trimmed by 1 base and 1 base, with 13 bases remaining between them. The CDR3 is 16 amino acids. The CDR3 loop reads CASSLEAAGNNYGYTF. CDR3 nucleotides: TGTGCCAGCAGCTTAGAGGCGGCAGGGAATAACTATGGCTACACCTTC.

This clonotype appeared a few times. For the CDR3, the DNA is TGTGCCAGCAGCAAAGGGTCCAGCTTCAAGGGCTCCTACAATGAGCAGTTCTTC. Protein product: CASSKGSSFKGSYNEQFF. V gene TRBV21-1 combines with J gene TRBJ2-1. TRBV21-1 is deemed a pseudogene. The CDR3 has 18 amino acids.

The table lists this clonotype with a few counts. The CDR3 DNA reads as TGTGCCAGCAGCAACCGACAGGGCAGCAATCAGCCCCAGCATTTT. Protein: CASSNRQGSNQPQHF. The chain uses TRBV21-1 and TRBJ1-5; the table's D call of TRBD1 was not tested on the DNA. TRBV21-1 is flagged as a pseudogene. This CDR3 has 15 amino acids.